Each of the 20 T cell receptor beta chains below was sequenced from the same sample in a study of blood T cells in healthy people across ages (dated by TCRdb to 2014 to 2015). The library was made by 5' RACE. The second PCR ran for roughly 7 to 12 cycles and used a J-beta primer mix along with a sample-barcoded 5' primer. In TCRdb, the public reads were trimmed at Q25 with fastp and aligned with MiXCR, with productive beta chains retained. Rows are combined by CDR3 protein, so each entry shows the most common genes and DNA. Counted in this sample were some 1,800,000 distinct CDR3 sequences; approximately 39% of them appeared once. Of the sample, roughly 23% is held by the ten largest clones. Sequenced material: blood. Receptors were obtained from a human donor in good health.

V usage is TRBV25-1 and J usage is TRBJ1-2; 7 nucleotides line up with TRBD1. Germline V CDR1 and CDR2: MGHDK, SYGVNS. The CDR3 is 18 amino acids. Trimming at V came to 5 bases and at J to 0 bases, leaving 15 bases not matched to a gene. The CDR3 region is CASSSPPGWGQPNYGYTF. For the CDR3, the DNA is TGTGCCAGCAGTTCCCCCCCCGGTTGGGGACAGCCTAACTATGGCTACACCTTC.

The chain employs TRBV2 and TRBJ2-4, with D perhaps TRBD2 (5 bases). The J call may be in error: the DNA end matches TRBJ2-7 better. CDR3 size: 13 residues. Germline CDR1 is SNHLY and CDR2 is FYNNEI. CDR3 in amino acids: CASTDRGGYEQYF. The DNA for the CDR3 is TGTGCCAGCACCGACCGAGGAGGCTACGAGCAGTACTTC.

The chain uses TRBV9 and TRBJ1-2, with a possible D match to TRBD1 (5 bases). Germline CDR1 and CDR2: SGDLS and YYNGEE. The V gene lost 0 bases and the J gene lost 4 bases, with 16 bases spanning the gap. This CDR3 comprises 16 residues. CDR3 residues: CASSVVVGEVGYGYTF. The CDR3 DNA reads TGTGCCAGCAGCGTAGTCGTGGGGGAAGTTGGCTATGGCTACACCTTC.

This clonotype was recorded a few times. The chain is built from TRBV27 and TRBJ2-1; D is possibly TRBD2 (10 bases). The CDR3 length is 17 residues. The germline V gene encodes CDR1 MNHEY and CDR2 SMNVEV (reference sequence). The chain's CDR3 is CASGGSEDRGSYNEQFF. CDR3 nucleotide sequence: TGTGCTAGCGGGGGGTCCGAGGACAGGGGCTCCTACAATGAGCAGTTCTTC.

CDR3 in amino acids: CASSRPGLAGGDTQYF. The CDR3, as DNA: TGTGCCAGCAGCCGACCGGGACTAGCGGGGGGAGATACGCAGTATTTT. The V and J genes are TRBV6-5 and TRBJ2-3; TRBD2 agrees at 15 bases. V shed 6 bases and J 5 bases; nucleotides not matched to a gene: 6. CDR3 length: 16 amino acids. Per germline, CDR1 MNHEY and CDR2 SVGAGI.

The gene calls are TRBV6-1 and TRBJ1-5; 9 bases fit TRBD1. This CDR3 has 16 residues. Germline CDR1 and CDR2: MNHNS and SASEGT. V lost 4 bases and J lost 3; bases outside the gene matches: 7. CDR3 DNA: TGTGCCAGCAGTGTGGGACAGGGAAGGGCCAATCAGCCCCAGCATTTT. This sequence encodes CASSVGQGRANQPQHF.

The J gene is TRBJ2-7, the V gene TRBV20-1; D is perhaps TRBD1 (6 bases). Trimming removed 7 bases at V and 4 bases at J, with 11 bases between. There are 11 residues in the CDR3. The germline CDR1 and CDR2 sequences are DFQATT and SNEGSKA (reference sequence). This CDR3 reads CSGGLGYEQYF. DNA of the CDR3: TGCAGTGGGGGGCTGGGGTACGAGCAGTACTTC.

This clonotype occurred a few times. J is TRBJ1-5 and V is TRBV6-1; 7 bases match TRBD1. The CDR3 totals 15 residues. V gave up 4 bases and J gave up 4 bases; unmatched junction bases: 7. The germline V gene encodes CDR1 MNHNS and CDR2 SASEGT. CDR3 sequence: CASSVWDSPNQPQHF. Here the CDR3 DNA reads TGTGCCAGCAGTGTTTGGGACAGCCCAAATCAGCCCCAGCATTTT.

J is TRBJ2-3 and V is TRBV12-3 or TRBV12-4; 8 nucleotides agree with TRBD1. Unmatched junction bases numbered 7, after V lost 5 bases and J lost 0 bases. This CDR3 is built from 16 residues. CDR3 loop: CASSPGTGVSTDTQYF. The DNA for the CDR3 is TGTGCCAGCAGTCCGGGGACAGGAGTGAGCACAGATACGCAGTATTTT.

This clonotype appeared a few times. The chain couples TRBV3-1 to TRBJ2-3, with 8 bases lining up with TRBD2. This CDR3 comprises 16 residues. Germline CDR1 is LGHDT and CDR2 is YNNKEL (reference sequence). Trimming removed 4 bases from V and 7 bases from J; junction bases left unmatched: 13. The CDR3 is CASSPSAPGGINTQYF. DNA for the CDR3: TGTGCCAGCAGCCCAAGTGCACCGGGGGGGATCAATACGCAGTATTTT.

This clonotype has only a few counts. For the CDR3, the DNA is TGTGCCAGCAGCTTAACTAGCAGGGTTCGGACCCAGTACTTC. Protein product: CASSLTSRVRTQYF. This chain connects TRBV7-9 to TRBJ2-5; D perhaps matches TRBD2 (6 bases). The CDR3 covers 14 residues. Trimming shortened V by 2 bases and J by 7 bases, and 14 bases separated the two germline ends. Germline V CDR1 and CDR2: SEHNR, FQNEAQ (reference sequence).

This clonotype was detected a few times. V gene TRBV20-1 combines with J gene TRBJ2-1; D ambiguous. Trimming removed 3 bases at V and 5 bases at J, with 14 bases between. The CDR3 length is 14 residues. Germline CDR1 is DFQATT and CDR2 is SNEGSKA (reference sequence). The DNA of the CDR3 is TGCAGTGCTAGGTCCCTAGATCTAAACAATGAGCAGTTCTTC. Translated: CSARSLDLNNEQFF.

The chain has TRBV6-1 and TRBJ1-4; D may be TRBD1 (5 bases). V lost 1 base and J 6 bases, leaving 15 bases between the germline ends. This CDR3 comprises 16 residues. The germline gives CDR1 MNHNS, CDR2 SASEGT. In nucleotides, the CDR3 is TGTGCCAGCAGTGAAGTTTGGGCAGGAGGGGATGAAAAACTGTTTTTT. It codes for CASSEVWAGGDEKLFF.

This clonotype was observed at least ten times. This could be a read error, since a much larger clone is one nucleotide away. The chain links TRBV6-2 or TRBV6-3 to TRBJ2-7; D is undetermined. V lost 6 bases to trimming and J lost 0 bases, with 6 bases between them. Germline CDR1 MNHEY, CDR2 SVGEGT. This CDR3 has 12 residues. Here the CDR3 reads CASRSDSYEQYF. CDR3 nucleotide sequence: TGTGCCAGCAGGTCCGACTCCTACGAGCAGTACTTC.

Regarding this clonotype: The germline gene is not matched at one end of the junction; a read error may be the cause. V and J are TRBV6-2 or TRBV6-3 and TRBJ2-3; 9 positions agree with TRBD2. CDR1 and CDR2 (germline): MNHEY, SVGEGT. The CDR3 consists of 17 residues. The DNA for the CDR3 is TGCGCCAGCAGAGGGACTAGCCAGGGTCTGTTCGCAGATACGCAGTATTTT. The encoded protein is CASRGTSQGLFADTQYF.

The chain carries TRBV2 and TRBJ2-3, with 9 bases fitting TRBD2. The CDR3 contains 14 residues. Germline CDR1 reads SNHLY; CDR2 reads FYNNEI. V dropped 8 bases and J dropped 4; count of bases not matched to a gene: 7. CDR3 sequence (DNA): TGTGCCAGCGCGCGGGGGGGCAGCGCAGATACGCAGTATTTT. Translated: CASARGGSADTQYF.

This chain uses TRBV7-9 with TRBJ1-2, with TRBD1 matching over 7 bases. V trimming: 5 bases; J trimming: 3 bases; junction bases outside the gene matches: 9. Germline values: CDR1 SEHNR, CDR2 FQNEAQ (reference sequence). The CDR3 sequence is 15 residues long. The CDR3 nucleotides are TGTGCCAGCAGCCCACAGGGGAGTCAAGACTATGGCTACACCTTC. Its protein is CASSPQGSQDYGYTF.

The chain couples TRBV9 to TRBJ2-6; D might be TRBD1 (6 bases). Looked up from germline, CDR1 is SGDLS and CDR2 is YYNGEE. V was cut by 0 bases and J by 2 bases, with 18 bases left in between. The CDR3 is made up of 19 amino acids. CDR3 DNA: TGTGCCAGCAGCGTAGGTTTTAACAGGGAGAAGCCTGGGGCCAACGTCCTGACTTTC. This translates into CASSVGFNREKPGANVLTF.

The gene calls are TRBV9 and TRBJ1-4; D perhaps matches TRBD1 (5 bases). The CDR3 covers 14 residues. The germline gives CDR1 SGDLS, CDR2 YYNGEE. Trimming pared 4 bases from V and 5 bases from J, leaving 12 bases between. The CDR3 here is CASSPPGGNEKLFF. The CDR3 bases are TGTGCCAGCAGCCCACCTGGGGGGAATGAAAAACTGTTTTTT.

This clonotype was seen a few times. The CDR3 region is CSAGRTYEQYF. In DNA form, the CDR3 reads TGCAGCGCCGGACGGACCTACGAGCAGTACTTC. The J gene is TRBJ2-4, the V gene TRBV20-1; D not certain. The J call may be in error: the DNA end matches TRBJ2-7 better. The CDR3 has 11 amino acids. Germline loops: CDR1 DFQATT, CDR2 SNEGSKA (reference sequence).